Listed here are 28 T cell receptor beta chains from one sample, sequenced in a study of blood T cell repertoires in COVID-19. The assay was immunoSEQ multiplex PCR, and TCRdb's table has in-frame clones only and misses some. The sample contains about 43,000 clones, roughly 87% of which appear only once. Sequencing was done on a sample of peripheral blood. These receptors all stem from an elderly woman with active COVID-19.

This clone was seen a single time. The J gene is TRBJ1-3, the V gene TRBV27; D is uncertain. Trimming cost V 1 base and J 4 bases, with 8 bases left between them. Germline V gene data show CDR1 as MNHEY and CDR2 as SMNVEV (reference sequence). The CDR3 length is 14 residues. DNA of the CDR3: TGTGCCAGCAGTTTATTGGGCGCCGGAAACACCATATATTTT. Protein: CASSLLGAGNTIYF.

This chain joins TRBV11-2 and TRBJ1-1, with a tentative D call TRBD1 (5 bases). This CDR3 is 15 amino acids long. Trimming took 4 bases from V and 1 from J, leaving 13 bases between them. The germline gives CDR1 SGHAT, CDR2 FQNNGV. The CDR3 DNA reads TGTGCCAGCAGCTCGACCGGGGGGAAGAACACTGAAGCTTTCTTT. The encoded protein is CASSSTGGKNTEAFF.

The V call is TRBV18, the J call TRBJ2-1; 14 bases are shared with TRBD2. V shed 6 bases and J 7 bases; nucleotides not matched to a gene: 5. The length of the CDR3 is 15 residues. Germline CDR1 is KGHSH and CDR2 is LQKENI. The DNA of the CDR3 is TGTGCCAGCTCCGGACTAGCGGGGGGCACAAATGAGCAGTTCTTC. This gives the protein CASSGLAGGTNEQFF.

Written as DNA, the CDR3 is TGTGCCAGCAGTAGGCAGGGTGAAGCTTTCTTT. Protein: CASSRQGEAFF. The chain couples TRBV6-5 to TRBJ1-1; the D gene is possibly TRBD1 (5 bases). The V gene's germline CDR1 is MNHEY and CDR2 SVGAGI. V was trimmed by 5 bases and J by 7 bases, leaving 8 bases between them. The CDR3 loop spans 11 amino acids.

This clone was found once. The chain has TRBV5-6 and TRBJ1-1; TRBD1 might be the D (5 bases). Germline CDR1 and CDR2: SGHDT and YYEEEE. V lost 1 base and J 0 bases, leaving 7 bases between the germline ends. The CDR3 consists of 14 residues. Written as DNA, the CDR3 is TGTGCCAGCAGCTTGCAGACAGTGAACACTGAAGCTTTCTTT. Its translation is CASSLQTVNTEAFF.

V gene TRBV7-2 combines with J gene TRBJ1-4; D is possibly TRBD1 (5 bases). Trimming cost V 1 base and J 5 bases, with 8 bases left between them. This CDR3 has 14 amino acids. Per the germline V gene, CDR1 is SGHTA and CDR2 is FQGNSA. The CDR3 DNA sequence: TGTGCCAGCAGCTTAGGGCAGGGCAATGAAAAACTGTTTTTT. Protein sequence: CASSLGQGNEKLFF.

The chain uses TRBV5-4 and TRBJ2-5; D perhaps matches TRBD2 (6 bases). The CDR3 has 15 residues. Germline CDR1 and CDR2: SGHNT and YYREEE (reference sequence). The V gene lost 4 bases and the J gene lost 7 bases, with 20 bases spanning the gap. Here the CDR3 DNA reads TGTGCCAGCAGCCAACCGGGTCGTTGGCGGGGGACCCAGTACTTC. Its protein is CASSQPGRWRGTQYF.

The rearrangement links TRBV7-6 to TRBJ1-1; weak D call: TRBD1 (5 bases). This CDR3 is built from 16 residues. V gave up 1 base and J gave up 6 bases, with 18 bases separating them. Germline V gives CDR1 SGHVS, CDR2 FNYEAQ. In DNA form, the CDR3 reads TGTGCCAGCAGCTTAGAGCCATGGGGGGGTGGAGCTGAAGCTTTCTTT. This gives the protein CASSLEPWGGGAEAFF.

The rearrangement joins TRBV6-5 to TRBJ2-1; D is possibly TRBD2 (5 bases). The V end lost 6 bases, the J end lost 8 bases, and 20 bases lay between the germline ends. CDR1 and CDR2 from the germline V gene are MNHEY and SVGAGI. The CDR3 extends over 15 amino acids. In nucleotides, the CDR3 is TGTGCCAGCAGCACCTCGGACTCTGGATGGGATGAGCAGTTCTTC. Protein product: CASSTSDSGWDEQFF.

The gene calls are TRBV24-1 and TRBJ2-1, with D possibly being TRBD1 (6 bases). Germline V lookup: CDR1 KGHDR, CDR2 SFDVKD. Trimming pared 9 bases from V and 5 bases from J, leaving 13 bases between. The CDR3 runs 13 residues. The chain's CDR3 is CATQQGYDNEQFF. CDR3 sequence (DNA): TGTGCCACCCAACAGGGTTACGACAATGAGCAGTTCTTC.

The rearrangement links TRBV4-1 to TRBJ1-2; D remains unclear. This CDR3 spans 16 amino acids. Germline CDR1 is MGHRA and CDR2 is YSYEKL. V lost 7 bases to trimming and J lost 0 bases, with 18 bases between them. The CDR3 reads CASTPSGGSTNYGYTF. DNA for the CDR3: TGCGCCAGCACCCCCTCGGGAGGGTCCACTAACTATGGCTACACCTTC.

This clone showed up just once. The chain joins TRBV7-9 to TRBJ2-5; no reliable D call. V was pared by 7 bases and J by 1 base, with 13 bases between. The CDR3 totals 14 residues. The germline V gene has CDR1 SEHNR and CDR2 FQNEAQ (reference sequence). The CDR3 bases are TGTGCCAGCACCCCGGGTCAAGCCCAAGAGACCCAGTACTTC. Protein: CASTPGQAQETQYF.

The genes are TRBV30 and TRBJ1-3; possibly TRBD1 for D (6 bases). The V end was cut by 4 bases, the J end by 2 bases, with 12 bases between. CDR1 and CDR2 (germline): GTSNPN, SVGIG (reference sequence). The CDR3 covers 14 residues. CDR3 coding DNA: TGTGCCTGGACTCGGGACAATCCTGGAAACACCATATATTTT. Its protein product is CAWTRDNPGNTIYF.

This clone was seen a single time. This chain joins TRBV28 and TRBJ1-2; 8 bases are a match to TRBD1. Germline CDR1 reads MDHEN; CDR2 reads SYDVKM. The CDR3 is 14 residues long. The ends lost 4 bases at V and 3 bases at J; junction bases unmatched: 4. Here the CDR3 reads CASSSQGAYYGYTF. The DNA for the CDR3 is TGTGCCAGCAGTTCGCAGGGGGCATACTATGGCTACACCTTC.

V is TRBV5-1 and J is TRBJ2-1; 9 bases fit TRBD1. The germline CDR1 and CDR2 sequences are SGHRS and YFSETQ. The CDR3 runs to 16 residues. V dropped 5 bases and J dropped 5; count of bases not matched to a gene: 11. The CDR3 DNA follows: TGCGCCAGCAGATACCACCCGGGACAGGGAGACAATGAGCAGTTCTTC. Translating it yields CASRYHPGQGDNEQFF.

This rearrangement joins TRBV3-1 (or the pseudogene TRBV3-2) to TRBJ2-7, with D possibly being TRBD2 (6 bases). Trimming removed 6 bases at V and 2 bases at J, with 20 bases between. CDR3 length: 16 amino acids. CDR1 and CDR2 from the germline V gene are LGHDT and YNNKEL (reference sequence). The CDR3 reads CASRPGRGTPAYEQYF. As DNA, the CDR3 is TGTGCCAGCAGACCAGGGCGCGGGACTCCTGCCTACGAGCAGTACTTC.

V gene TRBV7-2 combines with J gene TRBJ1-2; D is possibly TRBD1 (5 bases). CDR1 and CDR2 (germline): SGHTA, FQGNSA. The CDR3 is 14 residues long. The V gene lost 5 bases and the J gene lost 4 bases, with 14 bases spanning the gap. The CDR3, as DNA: TGTGCCAGCAGCCCTGCGGGGGTCAGCTATGGCTACACCTTC. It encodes CASSPAGVSYGYTF. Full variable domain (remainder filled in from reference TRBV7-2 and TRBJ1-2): GAGVSQSPSNKVTEKGKDVELRCDPISGHTALYWYRQSLGQGLEFLIYFQGNSAPDKSGLPSDRFSAERTGGSVSTLTIQRTQQEDSAVYLCASSPAGVSYGYTFGSGTRLTVV.

The CDR3 region has the DNA TGTGCCAGCAGTTCGGACAGTTACAATGAGCAGTTCTTC. The encoded protein is CASSSDSYNEQFF. The chain links TRBV27 to TRBJ2-1; D possibly corresponds to TRBD1 (6 bases). Germline V lookup: CDR1 MNHEY, CDR2 SMNVEV (reference sequence). This CDR3 is built from 13 residues. V was pared by 4 bases and J by 4 bases, with 8 bases between.

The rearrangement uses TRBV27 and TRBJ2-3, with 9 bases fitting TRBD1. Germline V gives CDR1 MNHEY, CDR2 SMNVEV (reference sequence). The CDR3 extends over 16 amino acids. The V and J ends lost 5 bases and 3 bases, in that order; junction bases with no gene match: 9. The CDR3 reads CASSADRGRTTDTQYF. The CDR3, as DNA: TGTGCCAGCAGTGCGGACAGGGGAAGGACTACAGATACGCAGTATTTT.

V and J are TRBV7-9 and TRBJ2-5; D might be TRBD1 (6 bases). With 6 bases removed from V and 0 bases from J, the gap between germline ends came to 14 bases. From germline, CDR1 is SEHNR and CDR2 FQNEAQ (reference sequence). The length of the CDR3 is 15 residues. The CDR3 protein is CASRMDSGYQETQYF. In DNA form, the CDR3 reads TGTGCCAGCAGGATGGACAGTGGGTACCAAGAGACCCAGTACTTC. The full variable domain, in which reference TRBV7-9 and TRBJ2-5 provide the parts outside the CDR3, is DTGVSQNPRHKITKRGQNVTFRCDPISEHNRLYWYRQTLGQGPEFLTYFQNEAQLEKSRLLSDRFSAERPKGSFSTLEIQRTEQGDSAMYLCASRMDSGYQETQYFGPGTRLLVL.

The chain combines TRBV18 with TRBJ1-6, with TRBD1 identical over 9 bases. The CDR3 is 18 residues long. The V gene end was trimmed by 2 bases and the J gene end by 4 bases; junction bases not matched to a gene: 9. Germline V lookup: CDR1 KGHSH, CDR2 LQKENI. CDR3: CASSPKGQGFFYNSPLHF. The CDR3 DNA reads TGTGCCAGCTCACCAAAGGGACAGGGCTTCTTTTATAATTCACCCCTCCACTTT.

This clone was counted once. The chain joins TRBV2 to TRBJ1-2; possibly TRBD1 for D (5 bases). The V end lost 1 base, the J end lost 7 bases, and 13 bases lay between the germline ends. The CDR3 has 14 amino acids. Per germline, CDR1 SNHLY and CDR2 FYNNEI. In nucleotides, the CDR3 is TGTGCCAGCAGTGAAGTGGTGCGGGGGTCTGGCTACACCTTC. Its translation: CASSEVVRGSGYTF.

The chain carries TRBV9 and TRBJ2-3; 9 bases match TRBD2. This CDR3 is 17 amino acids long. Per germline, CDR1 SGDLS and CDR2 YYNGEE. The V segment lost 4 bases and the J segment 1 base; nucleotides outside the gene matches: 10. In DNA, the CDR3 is TGTGCCAGCAGCCCCCATGGGGCTAGCGGGGGCACAGATACGCAGTATTTT. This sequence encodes CASSPHGASGGTDTQYF.

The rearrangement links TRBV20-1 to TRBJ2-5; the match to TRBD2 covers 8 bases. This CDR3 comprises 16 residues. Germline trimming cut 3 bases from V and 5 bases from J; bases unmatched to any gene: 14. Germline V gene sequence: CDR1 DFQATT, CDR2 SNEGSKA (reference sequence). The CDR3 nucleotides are TGCAGTGCTAGTTCGGGGGGGGGCACCCGGTCTGAGACCCAGTACTTC. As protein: CSASSGGGTRSETQYF.

CDR3 coding DNA: TGTGCCAGCAGTGAATTTCCCGGGACACCAAGGTCTGAAGCTTTCTTT. It specifies CASSEFPGTPRSEAFF. This chain connects TRBV2 to TRBJ1-1, with a weak D call TRBD1 (6 bases). Trimming removed 2 bases at V and 6 bases at J, with 19 bases between. The germline CDR1 and CDR2 sequences are SNHLY and FYNNEI. The CDR3 is 16 amino acids. The full variable domain, with the rest looked up from reference TRBV2 and TRBJ1-1, is EPEVTQTPSHQVTQMGQEVILRCVPISNHLYFYWYRQILGQKVEFLVSFYNNEISEKSEIFDDQFSVERPDGSNFTLKIRSTKLEDSAMYFCASSEFPGTPRSEAFFGQGTRLTVV.

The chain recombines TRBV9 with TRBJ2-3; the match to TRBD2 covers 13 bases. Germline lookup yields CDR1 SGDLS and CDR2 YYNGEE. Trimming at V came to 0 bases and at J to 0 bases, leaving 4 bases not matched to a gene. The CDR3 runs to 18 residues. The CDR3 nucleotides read TGTGCCAGCAGCGTAGGGACTAGCGGGGGTGCTAGCACAGATACGCAGTATTTT. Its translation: CASSVGTSGGASTDTQYF.

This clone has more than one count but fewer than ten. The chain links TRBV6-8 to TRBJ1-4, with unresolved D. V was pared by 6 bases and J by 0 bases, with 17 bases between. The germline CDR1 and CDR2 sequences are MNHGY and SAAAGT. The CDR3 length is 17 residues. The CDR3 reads CASRVNSSPPTNEKLFF. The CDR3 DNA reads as TGTGCCAGCAGAGTGAACTCCTCCCCCCCAACTAATGAAAAACTGTTTTTT.

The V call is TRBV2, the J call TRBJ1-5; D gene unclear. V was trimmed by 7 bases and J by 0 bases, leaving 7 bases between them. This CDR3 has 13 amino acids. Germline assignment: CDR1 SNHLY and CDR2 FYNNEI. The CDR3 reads CASMTGSNQPQHF. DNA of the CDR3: TGTGCCAGCATGACTGGTAGCAATCAGCCCCAGCATTTT.